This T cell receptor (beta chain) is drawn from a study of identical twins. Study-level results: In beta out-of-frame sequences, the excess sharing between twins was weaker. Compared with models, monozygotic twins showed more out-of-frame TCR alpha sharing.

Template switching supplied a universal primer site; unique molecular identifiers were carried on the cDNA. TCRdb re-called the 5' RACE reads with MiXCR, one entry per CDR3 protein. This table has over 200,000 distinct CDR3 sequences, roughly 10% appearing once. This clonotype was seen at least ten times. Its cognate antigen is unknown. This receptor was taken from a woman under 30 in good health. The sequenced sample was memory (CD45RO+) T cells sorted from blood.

The DNA of the CDR3 is TGTGCCAGCAGCTTCAAGGGGCACACCATAAGACGTTACAATGAGCAGTTCTTC. Amino acid sequence: CASSFKGHTIRRYNEQFF. This chain joins TRBV7-8 and TRBJ2-1; D might be TRBD1 (5 bases). Germline lookup yields CDR1 SGHVS and CDR2 FQNEAQ. V gave up 3 bases and J gave up 4 bases, with 22 bases separating them. The CDR3 has 18 residues. The whole variable domain, remainder taken from reference TRBV7-8 and TRBJ2-1, is GAGVSQSPRYKVAKRGQDVALRCDPISGHVSLFWYQQALGQGPEFLTYFQNEAQLDKSGLPSDRFFAERPEGSVSTLKIQRTQQEDSAVYLCASSFKGHTIRRYNEQFFGPGTRLTVL.